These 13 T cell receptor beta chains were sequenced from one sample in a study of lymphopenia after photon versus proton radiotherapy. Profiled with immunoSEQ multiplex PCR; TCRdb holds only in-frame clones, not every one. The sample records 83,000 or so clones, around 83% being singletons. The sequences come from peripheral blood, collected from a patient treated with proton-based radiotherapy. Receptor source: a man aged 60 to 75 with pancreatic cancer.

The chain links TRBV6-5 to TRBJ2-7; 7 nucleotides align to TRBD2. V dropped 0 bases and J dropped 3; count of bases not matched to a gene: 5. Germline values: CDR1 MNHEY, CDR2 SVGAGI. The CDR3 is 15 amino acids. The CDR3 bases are TGTGCCAGCAGTTACTCCCCTGGGGGGGTCTACGAGCAGTACTTC. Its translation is CASSYSPGGVYEQYF.

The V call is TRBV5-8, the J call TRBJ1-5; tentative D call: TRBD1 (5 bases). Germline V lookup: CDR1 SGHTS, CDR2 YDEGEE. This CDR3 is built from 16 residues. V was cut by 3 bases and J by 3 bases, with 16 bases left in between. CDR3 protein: CASSSPGGKINQPQHF. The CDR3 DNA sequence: TGTGCCAGCAGCTCTCCCGGGGGGAAAATCAATCAGCCCCAGCATTTT.

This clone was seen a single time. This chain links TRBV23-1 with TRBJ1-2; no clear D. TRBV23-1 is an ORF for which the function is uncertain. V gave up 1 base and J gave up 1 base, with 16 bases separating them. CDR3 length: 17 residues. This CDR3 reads CASSQYVVHLNNYGYTF. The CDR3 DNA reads TGCGCCAGCAGTCAATATGTCGTACACCTGAATAACTATGGCTACACCTTC.

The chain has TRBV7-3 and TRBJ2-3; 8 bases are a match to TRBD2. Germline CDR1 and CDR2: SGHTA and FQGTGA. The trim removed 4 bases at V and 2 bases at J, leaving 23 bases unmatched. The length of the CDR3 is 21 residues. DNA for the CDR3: TGTGCCAGCAGCTCCCTCCTTAGCGTTTCCAAGAGCGGGAGAGTCACAGATACGCAGTATTTT. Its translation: CASSSLLSVSKSGRVTDTQYF.

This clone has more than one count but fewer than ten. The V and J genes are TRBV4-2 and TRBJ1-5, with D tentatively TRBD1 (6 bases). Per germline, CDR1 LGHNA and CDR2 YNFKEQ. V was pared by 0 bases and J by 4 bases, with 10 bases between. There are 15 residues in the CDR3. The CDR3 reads CASSQEGTQNQPQHF. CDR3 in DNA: TGTGCCAGCAGCCAAGAAGGGACACAGAATCAGCCCCAGCATTTT.

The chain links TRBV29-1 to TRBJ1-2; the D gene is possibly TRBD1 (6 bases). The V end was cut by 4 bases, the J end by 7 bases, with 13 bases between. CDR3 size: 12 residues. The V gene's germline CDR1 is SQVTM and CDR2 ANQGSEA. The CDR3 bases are TGCAGCGTTGGACAGGACAGAACTGGCTACACCTTC. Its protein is CSVGQDRTGYTF. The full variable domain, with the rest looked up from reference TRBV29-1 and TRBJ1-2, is SAVISQKPSRDICQRGTSLTIQCQVDSQVTMMFWYRQQPGQSLTLIATANQGSEATYESGFVIDKFPISRPNLTFSTLTVSNMSPEDSSIYLCSVGQDRTGYTFGSGTRLTVV.

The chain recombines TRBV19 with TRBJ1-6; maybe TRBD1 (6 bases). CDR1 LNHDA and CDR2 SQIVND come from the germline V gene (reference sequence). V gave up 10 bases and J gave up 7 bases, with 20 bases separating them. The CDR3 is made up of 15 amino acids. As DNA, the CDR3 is TGTGCCACCCAGGAGGCCCAGGGGAGGAATTCACCCCTCCACTTT. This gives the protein CATQEAQGRNSPLHF.

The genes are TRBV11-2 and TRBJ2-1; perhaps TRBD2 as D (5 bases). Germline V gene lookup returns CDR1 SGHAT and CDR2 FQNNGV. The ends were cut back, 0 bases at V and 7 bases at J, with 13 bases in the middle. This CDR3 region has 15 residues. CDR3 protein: CASSLEPFGGNEQFF. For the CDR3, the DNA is TGTGCCAGCAGCTTAGAACCCTTTGGAGGAAATGAGCAGTTCTTC.

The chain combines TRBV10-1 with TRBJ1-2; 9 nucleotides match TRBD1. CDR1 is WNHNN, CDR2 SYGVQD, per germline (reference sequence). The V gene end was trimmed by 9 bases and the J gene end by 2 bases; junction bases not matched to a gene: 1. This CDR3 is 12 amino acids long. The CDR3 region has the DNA TGCGCCAGGGACAGGGGCAACTATGGCTACACCTTC. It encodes CARDRGNYGYTF.

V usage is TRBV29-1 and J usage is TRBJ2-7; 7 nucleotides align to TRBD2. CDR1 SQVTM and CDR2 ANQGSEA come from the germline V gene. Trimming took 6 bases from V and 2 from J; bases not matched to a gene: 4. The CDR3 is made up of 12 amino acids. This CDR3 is CSVSGTTYEQYF. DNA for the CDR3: TGCAGCGTGTCCGGGACTACCTACGAGCAGTACTTC.

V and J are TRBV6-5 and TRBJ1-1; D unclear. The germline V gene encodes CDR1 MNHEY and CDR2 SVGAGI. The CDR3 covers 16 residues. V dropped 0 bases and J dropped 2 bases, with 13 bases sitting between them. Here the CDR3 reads CASSYSIPTPNTEAFF. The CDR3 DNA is TGTGCCAGCAGTTACTCGATCCCGACACCTAACACTGAAGCTTTCTTT.

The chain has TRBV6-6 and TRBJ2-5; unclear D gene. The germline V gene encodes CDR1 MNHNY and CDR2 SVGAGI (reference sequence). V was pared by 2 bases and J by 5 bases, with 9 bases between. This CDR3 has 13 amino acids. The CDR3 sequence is CASSYGSGETQYF. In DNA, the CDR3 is TGTGCCAGCAGTTACGGATCCGGGGAGACCCAGTACTTC.

This CDR3 is CASKNTGATRGKLFF. CDR3 nucleotides: TGTGCCAGTAAAAACACCGGCGCCACCCGAGGAAAACTGTTTTTT. The chain is built from TRBV19 and TRBJ1-4; D call uncertain. V gave up 7 bases and J gave up 10 bases, with 22 bases separating them. The CDR3 is made up of 15 amino acids. Germline CDR1 LNHDA, CDR2 SQIVND (reference sequence).